A single T cell receptor beta chain is shown here with its context. The CDR3 runs 14 residues. The germline CDR1 and CDR2 sequences are SGHAT and FQNNGV. V lost 5 bases and J 4 bases, leaving 11 bases between the germline ends. This entry is derived from a study of CD8 T cells in Susac syndrome. The multiple sclerosis controls, all treatment-naive patients, had relapsing-remitting disease that was stable or active. Both CD4+ and CD8+ T cells were negatively isolated, and TEMRA cells underwent FACS enrichment. RNA was extracted with the RNeasy kit, and a quantity of 0.5 to 1 ug was reverse transcribed using random hexamers. TCR beta CDR3 was amplified by immunoSEQ covering 54 Vbeta and 13 Jbeta. Via MiXCR, TCRdb re-called the immunoSEQ multiplex PCR reads, giving one row per CDR3 protein. The sample lists 150,000 to 200,000 distinct CDR3 sequences, nearly 95% occurring once.

This sequence was found in a human donor with multiple sclerosis. The chain employs TRBV11-2 and TRBJ1-4; tentative D call: TRBD1 (6 bases). The sample taken for sequencing was CD4+ T cells from PBMCs. CDR3 loop: CASSLDRHNEKLFF. The CDR3 DNA reads as TGTGCCAGCAGCCTGGACAGACATAATGAAAAACTGTTTTTT. The full variable domain, its missing parts supplied by reference TRBV11-2 and TRBJ1-4, is EAGVAQSPRYKIIEKRQSVAFWCNPISGHATLYWYQQILGQGPKLLIQFQNNGVVDDSQLPKDRFSAERLKGVDSTLKIQPAKLEDSAVYLCASSLDRHNEKLFFGSGTQLSVL.